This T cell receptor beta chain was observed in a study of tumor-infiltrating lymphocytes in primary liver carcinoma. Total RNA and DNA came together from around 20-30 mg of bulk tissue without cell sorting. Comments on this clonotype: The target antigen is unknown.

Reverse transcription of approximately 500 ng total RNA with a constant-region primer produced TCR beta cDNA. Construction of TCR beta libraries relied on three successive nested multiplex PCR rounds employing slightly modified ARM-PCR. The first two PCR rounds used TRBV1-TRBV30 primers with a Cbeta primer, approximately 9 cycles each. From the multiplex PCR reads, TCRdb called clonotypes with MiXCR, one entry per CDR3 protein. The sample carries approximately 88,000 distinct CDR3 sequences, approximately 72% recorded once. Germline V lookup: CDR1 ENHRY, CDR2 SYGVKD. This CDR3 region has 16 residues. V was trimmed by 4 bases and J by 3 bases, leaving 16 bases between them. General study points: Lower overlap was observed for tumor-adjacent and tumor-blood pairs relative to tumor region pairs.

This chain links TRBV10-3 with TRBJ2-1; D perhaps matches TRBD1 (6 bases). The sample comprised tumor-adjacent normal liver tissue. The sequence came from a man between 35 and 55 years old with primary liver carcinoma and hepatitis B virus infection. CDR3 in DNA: TGTGCCATCAGTGGGTCGGGCGACAGGCTCTACAATGAGCAGTTCTTC. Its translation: CAISGSGDRLYNEQFF.